This T cell receptor beta chain is from a study of cytomegalovirus exposure and HLA in healthy donors. Regarding the study as a whole: Association of a missense DCLRE1C variant with TCR beta V- and J-gene trimming was reported in a later analysis. Accurate prediction of HLA-A and HLA-B alleles (for most subjects) was reportedly achieved from TCR beta sequences. DRB1 had the most TCR associations and HLA-C the fewest, a later analysis found, with rates varying by HLA locus.

A note on this clone: The antigen is undetermined.

Deletions cut 3 bases from V and 4 bases from J, with 9 bases between. Germline V gene data show CDR1 as SGHAT and CDR2 as FQNNGV. The CDR3 is 13 amino acids. PCR primers comprised 60 Vbeta and 13 Jbeta primers. Sequencing used immunoSEQ multiplex PCR; TCRdb keeps in-frame clones, though not all of them. The sample carries around 92,000 clones, over 60% recorded once. This TCR was sampled from a man in his 60s in good health and CMV-seropositive. Sequences were obtained from PBMCs. The chain uses TRBV11-2 and TRBJ1-2; perhaps TRBD1 as D (5 bases). The CDR3: CASSFRTSYGYTF. In DNA form, the CDR3 reads TGTGCCAGCAGCTTTCGGACAAGCTATGGCTACACCTTC. Complete variable domain (other parts from reference TRBV11-2 and TRBJ1-2): EAGVAQSPRYKIIEKRQSVAFWCNPISGHATLYWYQQILGQGPKLLIQFQNNGVVDDSQLPKDRFSAERLKGVDSTLKIQPAKLEDSAVYLCASSFRTSYGYTFGSGTRLTVV.